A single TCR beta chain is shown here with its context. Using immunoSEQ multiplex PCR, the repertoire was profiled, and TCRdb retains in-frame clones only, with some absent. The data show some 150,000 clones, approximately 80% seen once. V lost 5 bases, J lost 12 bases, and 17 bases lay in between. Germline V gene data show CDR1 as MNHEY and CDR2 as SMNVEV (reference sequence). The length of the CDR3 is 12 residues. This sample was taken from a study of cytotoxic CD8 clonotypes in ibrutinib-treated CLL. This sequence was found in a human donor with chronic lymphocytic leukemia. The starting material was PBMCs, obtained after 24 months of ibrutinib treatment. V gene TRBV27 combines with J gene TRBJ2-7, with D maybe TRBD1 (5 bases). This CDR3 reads CASSPAQGIAYF. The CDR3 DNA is TGTGCCAGCAGTCCGGCCCAGGGAATCGCGTACTTC.